The clone carrying this T cell receptor beta chain was observed a handful of times. Its matching antigen is unknown. Isolated RNA was reverse transcribed in full, so expressed TCRB transcripts were sequenced. Sequenced by immunoSEQ multiplex PCR; TCRdb stores in-frame clones only, minus some. The sample lists 300,000 to 450,000 clones, roughly an eighth seen once, with 0.017% in the top ten. These data belong to a study of beta chain features in type 1 diabetes. Study-level background: Sorted cells, 107,917,701 in number, were examined across all samples. Study-level results: In all four CD4+ subsets, TCRB CDR3 length was significantly, moderately reduced in type 1 diabetes.

The CDR3 covers 16 residues. CDR1 and CDR2 from the germline V gene are MGHRA and YSYEKL. With 5 bases clipped from V and 6 bases from J, the junction kept 16 bases outside the gene matches. The receptor was isolated from a man aged 18 to 30 in good health. The chain is built from TRBV4-1 and TRBJ2-7; 7 bases are a match to TRBD1. The sample consisted of naive CD4+ T cells from blood. The DNA for the CDR3 is TGCGCCAGCAGCTCCATAGGACGACAGGGTCTGGGCGAGCAGTACTTC. It codes for CASSSIGRQGLGEQYF.